This record looks at one TCR beta chain sequence and its context. The entry originates in a study of regulatory T cells in long-lasting Graves disease. Time point defined: persistent/refractory GD, antithyroid drugs over 5 years with positive TRAb. RNA isolated from PBMCs was used to make the TCR library. Investigators prepared the TCR beta libraries by applying iRepertoire HTBI primers and Arm-PCR of CDR3 regions. TCRdb called the multiplex PCR reads again in MiXCR, with one record for every CDR3 protein. This table holds about 660,000 distinct CDR3 sequences, 25% to 35% found once. The length of the CDR3 is 15 residues. The V gene lost 6 bases and the J gene lost 0 bases, with 11 bases spanning the gap. CDR1 is MNHEY and CDR2 is SMNVEV in the germline V gene (reference sequence).

This clonotype originated in a female donor with Graves disease. Sequencing used peripheral blood mononuclear cells (PBMCs), obtained when the disease was refractory, from a patient treated with antithyroid drugs. The genes are TRBV27 and TRBJ1-4; D remains unclear. This CDR3 is CASSIMQATNEKLFF. The CDR3 DNA reads TGTGCCAGCAGCATTATGCAAGCAACTAATGAAAAACTGTTTTTT. The variable domain in full, completed from reference TRBV27 and TRBJ1-4, reads EAQVTQNPRYLITVTGKKLTVTCSQNMNHEYMSWYRQDPGLGLRQIYYSMNVEVTDKGDVPEGYKVSRKEKRNFPLILESPSPNQTSLYFCASSIMQATNEKLFFGSGTQLSVL.